The subject of this entry is one T cell receptor beta chain. Its antigen is still unknown. The CDR3 runs 14 residues. Germline V gene sequence: CDR1 LNHDA, CDR2 SQIVND (reference sequence). Trimming cost V 3 bases and J 1 base, with 6 bases left between them. This sample is drawn from a study of siplizumab effects on memory and regulatory T cells. Study-level results: Reactions containing siplizumab showed mappable alloreactive CD4+ clones averaging approximately 74% Treg-derived, versus 25% to 30% in controls.

Per sample, around 100,000 TCR templates were assayed. Clones were sequenced by immunoSEQ multiplex PCR, and TCRdb holds only the in-frame ones, with some missing. The sample includes 100,000 or so clones, approximately 94% of them seen just once. The material sequenced was Tregs sorted from blood. This TCR was sampled from a human donor in good health. The rearrangement links TRBV19 to TRBJ2-2, with unresolved D. This chain's CDR3 is CASSIFLNTGELFF. DNA for the CDR3: TGTGCCAGTAGTATTTTTTTGAACACCGGGGAGCTGTTTTTT.